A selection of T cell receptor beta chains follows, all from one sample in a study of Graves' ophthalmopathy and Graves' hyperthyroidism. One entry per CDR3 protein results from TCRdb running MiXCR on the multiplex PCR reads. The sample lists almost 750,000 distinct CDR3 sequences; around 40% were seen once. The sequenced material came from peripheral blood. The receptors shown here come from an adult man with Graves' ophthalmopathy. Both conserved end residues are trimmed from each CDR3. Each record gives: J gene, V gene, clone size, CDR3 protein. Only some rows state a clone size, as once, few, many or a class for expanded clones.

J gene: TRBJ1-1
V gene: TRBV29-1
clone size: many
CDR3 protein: SVEEKTGDTEAF

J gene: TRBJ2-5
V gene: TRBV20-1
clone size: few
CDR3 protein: SARDLGEGPGETQY

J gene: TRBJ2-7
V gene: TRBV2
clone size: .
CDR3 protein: ASSPLSGYEQY

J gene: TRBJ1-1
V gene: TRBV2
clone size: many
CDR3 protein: ASSEPGEGVGSEAF

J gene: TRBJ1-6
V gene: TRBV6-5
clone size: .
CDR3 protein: ASSSRTLNSPLH

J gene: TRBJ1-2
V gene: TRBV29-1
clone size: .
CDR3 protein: SVAGQGDGYT

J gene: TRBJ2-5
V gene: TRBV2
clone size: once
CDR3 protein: ASSVASWEGTETQY

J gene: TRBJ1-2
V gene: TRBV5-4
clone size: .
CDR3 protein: ASSLGQEDYGCT

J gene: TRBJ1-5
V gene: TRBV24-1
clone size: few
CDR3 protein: ASSERQGGPQH

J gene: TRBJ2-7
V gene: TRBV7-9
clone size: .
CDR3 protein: ASSITSQGYEQY

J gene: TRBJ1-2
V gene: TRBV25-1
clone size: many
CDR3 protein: ASSDSRFYGYT

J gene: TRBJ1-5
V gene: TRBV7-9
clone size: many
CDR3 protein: ASSSAVQPQH

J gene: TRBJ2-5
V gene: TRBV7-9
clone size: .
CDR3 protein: ASSPGGEETQY

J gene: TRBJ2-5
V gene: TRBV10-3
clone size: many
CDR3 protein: AISETGNQETQY

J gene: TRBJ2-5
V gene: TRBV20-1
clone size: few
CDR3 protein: SASGLAGIGETQY

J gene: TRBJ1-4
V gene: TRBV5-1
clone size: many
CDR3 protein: ASTQGDGKLF

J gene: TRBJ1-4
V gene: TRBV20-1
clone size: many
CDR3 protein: SARQGGEKLF

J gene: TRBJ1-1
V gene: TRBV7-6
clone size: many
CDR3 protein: ASSTGRANTEAF

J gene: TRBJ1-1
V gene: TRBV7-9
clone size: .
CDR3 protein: ASSLWETNTEAF

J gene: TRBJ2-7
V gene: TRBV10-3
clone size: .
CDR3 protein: AIRSGQGLYEQY

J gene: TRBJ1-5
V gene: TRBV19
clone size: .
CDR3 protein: ASSVRGAGNQPQH

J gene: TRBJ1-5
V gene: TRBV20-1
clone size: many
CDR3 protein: SATRRVGQPQH

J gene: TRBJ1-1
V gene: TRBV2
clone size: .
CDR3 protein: ASSFQGVDTEAF

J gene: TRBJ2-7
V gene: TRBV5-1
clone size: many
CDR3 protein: ASSAGTNYEQY

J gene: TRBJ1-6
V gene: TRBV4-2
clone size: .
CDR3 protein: ASSQRQGSSPLH

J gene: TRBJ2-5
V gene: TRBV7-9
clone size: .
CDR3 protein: ASRPGSGETQY